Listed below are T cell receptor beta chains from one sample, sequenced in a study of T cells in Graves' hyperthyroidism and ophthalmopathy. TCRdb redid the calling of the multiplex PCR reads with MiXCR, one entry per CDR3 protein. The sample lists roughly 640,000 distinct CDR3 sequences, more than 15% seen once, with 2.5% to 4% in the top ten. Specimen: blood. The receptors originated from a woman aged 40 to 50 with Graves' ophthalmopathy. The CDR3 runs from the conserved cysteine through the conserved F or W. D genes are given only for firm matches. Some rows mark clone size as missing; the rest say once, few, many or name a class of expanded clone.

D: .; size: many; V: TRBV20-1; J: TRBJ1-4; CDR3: CSASGAAVTGEKLFF; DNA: TGCAGTGCTAGCGGGGCGGCGGTAACGGGTGAAAAACTGTTTTTT
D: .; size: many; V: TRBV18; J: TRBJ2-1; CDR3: CASSPTDSNEQFF; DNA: TGTGCCAGCTCACCGACAGACTCAAATGAGCAGTTCTTC
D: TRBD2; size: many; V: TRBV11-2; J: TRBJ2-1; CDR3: CASSPRGAGVWNEQFF; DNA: TGTGCCAGCAGCCCCCGCGGGGCGGGAGTGTGGAATGAGCAGTTCTTC
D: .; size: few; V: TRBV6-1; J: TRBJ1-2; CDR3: CASSAINYGYTF; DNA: TGTGCCAGCAGTGCAATTAACTATGGCTACACCTTC
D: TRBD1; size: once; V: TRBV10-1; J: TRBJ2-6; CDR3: CASSAWDRVTGANVLTF; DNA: TGCGCCAGCAGTGCCTGGGACAGGGTCACTGGGGCCAACGTCCTGACTTTC
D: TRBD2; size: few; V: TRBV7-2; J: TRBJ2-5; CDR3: CASTHPGAGDLRETQYF; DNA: TGTGCCAGCACCCACCCGGGAGCGGGGGACCTCAGGGAGACCCAGTACTTC
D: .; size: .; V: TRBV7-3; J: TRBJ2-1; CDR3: CASSLILSSSYNEQFF; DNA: TGTGCCAGCAGCCTCATCCTGAGTAGCTCCTACAATGAGCAGTTCTTC
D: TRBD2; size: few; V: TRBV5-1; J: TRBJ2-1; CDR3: CASSLGGTSGSNEQFF; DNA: TGCGCCAGCAGCTTGGGGGGGACTAGCGGGAGCAATGAGCAGTTCTTC
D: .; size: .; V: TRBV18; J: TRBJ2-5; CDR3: CASSPGIGETQYF; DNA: TGTGCCAGCTCACCCGGGATTGGAGAGACCCAGTACTTC
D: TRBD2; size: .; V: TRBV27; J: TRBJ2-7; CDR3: CASSLLGGSPYEQYF; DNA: TGTGCCAGCAGTTTACTCGGCGGGAGCCCCTACGAGCAGTACTTC
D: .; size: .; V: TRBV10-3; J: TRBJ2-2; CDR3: CAISESIGNTGELFF; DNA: TGTGCCATCAGTGAGTCGATAGGGAACACCGGGGAGCTGTTTTTT
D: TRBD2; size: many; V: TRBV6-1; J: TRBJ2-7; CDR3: CATFSGRVSYEQYF; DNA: TGTGCCACGTTTAGCGGGAGGGTTTCCTACGAGCAGTACTTC
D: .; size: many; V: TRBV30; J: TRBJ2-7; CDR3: CAWSAGDEQYF; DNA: TGTGCCTGGAGTGCCGGCGACGAGCAGTACTTC
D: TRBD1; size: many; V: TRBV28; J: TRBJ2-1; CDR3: CASSFGQGASVINEQFF; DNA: TGTGCCAGCAGTTTCGGACAGGGGGCCTCAGTCATCAATGAGCAGTTCTTC
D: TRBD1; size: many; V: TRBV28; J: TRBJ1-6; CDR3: CASSLADRGKSPLHF; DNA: TGTGCCAGCAGTTTAGCGGACAGGGGGAAGTCACCCCTCCACTTT
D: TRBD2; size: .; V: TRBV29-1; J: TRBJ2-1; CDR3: CSVETSGMNNEQFF; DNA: TGCAGCGTTGAAACTAGCGGGATGAACAATGAGCAGTTCTTC
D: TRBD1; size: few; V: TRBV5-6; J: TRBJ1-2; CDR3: CASSPGQFGYTF; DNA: TGTGCCAGCAGCCCGGGACAGTTTGGCTACACCTTC
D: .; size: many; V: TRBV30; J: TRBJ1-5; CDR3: CAWSVRDSQPQHF; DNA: TGTGCCTGGAGTGTACGCGACTCACAGCCCCAGCATTTT
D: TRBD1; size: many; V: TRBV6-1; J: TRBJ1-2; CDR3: CASRDRGADYGYTF; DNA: TGTGCCAGCAGGGACAGGGGAGCGGACTATGGCTACACCTTC
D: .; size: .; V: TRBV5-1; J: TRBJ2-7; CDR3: CASSHGGSSYEQYF; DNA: TGCGCCAGCAGCCACGGAGGGAGCTCCTACGAGCAGTACTTC
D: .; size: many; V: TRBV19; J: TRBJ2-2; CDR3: CASSTTGLHTGELFF; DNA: TGTGCCAGTAGTACTACGGGACTCCACACCGGGGAGCTGTTTTTT
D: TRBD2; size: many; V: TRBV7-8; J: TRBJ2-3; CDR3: CASSDGSGGRDTQYF; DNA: TGTGCCAGCAGCGATGGTAGCGGGGGCCGGGATACGCAGTATTTT
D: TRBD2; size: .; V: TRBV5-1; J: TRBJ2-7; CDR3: CASRPGGINYEQYF; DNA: TGCGCCAGCAGACCCGGGGGGATCAACTACGAGCAGTACTTC
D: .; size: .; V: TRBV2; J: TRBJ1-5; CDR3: CASRDFNQPQHF; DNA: TGTGCCAGCAGAGACTTTAATCAGCCCCAGCATTTT
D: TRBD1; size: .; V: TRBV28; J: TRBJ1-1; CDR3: CASSFRQGKFTEAFF; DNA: TGTGCCAGCAGCTTCCGACAGGGAAAGTTCACTGAAGCTTTCTTT
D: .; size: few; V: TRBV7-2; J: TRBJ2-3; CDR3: CASSLVGTLLYTQYF; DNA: TGTGCCAGCAGCTTAGTGGGTACCCTTCTTTATACGCAGTATTTT
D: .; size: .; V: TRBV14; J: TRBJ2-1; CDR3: CASSQRQGQAWLFF; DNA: TGTGCCAGCAGCCAACGCCAGGGGCAGGCGTGGCTTTTCTTC
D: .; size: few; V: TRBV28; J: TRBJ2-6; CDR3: CASIQSSGANVLTF; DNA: TGTGCCAGCATTCAGAGCTCTGGGGCCAACGTCCTGACTTTC
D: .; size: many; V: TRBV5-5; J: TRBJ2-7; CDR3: CASSLSVLSSYEQYF; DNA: TGTGCCAGCAGCTTGTCAGTCTTAAGCTCCTACGAGCAGTACTTC
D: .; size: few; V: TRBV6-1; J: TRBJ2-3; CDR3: CASLPGSQGRGITDTQYF; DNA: TGTGCCAGCCTGCCAGGATCACAGGGAAGGGGGATCACAGATACGCAGTATTTT
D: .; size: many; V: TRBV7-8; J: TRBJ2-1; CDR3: CASSLVGGLANEQFF; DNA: TGTGCCAGCAGCTTAGTTGGGGGGCTGGCGAATGAGCAGTTCTTC